A selection of T cell receptor beta chains follows, all from one sample in a study of T cell changes during pregnancy in multiple sclerosis. This table comes from immunoSEQ multiplex PCR, and its TCRdb copy is limited to in-frame clones, with some not included. Of about 64,000 clones in the sample, less than 95% are singletons; the top ten hold about 2.1%. The material sequenced was peripheral blood, taken in the second trimester of pregnancy. The receptors come from a female donor in good health, enrolled as a control in a pregnancy study. Each CDR3 is given with its conserved first and last residue.

TRBV7-9,CASSLPGQLLNIQYF
TRBV27,CASSSTGGGGYTF
TRBV7-6,CASSLAAARSGNTIYF
TRBV15,CATSRDLFQGADEQYF
TRBV7-9,CASRRELSYEQYF
TRBV28,CASRPPPVPNTEAFF
TRBV27,CASSLGQGGKTQYF
TRBV2,CASILGAGREQYF
TRBV10-3,CAISEPGGGGGTEAFF
TRBV5-4,CASSPRSGRSYEQYF
TRBV5-5,CASSLNGGGTEAFF
TRBV30,CAWTSERGSEFF
TRBV7-7,CASSLAGVYEQYF
TRBV27,CASSFPVGGYTF
TRBV7-7,CASSPQDNSYNEQFF
TRBV28,CASSFLLTSGSDTQYF
TRBV5-1,CASSSSTGTGNTEAFF
TRBV30,CACPTGFYGYTF
TRBV7-6,CASSLAGNYNEQFF
TRBV29-1,CSVVTGTVNTGELFF
TRBV4-2,CASSQWDSSSSYNEQFF
TRBV14,CASSQALGTYSTDTQYF
TRBV27,CASSPSGTSLRVLQQYF
TRBV19,CASSPRQSYEQYF
TRBV7-9,CASSLETGDQPQHF
TRBV7-2,CASSLVLAGGGEETQYF
TRBV5-1,CASSLELAGVDEQFF
TRBV19,CASSPPRQGVSYEQYF
TRBV6-5,CASRSRPGSDEQYF
TRBV14,CASSQGAGAETQYF
TRBV7-8,CASSLVQGTYEQYF
TRBV9,CASSPTSGAPITGELFF
TRBV28,CASEGSTEAFF
TRBV5-4,CASSQGGTGINNEQFF
TRBV5-1,CASSWEGSTEAFF
TRBV28,CASMGSSYEQYF
TRBV5-1,CASSSGLASTDTQYF
TRBV28,CASSETLGQGNTDTQYF
TRBV11-2,CASSRRGGSSYEQYF
TRBV9,CASSEGGSTEAFF
TRBV29-1,CSAGRQGLAGELFF
TRBV5-6,CASSTDRVYEQYF
TRBV6-1,CASRASQGGDYEQYF
TRBV11-2,CASTSAGGNEQFF